This entry lists 25 T cell receptor beta chains sequenced from one sample in a study of T cell responses to AZD1222 COVID-19 vaccine. Only in-frame clones appear in the TCRdb table, and some are missing; sequencing was by immunoSEQ multiplex PCR. The sample carries about 92,000 clones, approximately 90% recorded once. The sample consisted of peripheral blood, taken on day 0 of AZD1222 vaccination. All receptors derive from an adult in good health.

The genes are TRBV4-1 and TRBJ1-1; D not certain. Trimming took 1 base from V and 8 from J, leaving 8 bases between them. CDR3 size: 12 residues. Germline assignment: CDR1 MGHRA and CDR2 YSYEKL. CDR3 in amino acids: CASSQGGGEAFF. The CDR3 bases are TGCGCCAGCAGCCAAGGAGGAGGGGAAGCTTTCTTT.

The rearrangement links TRBV18 to TRBJ2-7; the D is unclear. V dropped 6 bases and J dropped 2 bases, with 14 bases sitting between them. The CDR3 has 14 residues. The germline V gene has CDR1 KGHSH and CDR2 LQKENI. The CDR3 region has the DNA TGTGCCAGCTCGCCTGACCTGACGGCCTACGAGCAGTACTTC. Its translation is CASSPDLTAYEQYF.

This CDR3 reads CASISKGTGGNEQFF. The CDR3 coding sequence is TGTGCCAGTATTTCCAAAGGTACCGGAGGCAATGAGCAGTTCTTC. The chain couples TRBV6-5 to TRBJ2-1; a possible D gene is TRBD2 (5 bases). This CDR3 contains 15 residues. Germline CDR1 is MNHEY and CDR2 is SVGAGI. V lost 9 bases to trimming and J lost 6 bases, with 21 bases between them.

The chain has TRBV19 and TRBJ1-6; 7 bases align to TRBD1. Germline V gene lookup returns CDR1 LNHDA and CDR2 SQIVND (reference sequence). Trimming took 6 bases from V and 7 from J; bases not matched to a gene: 6. This CDR3 has 14 amino acids. The CDR3 nucleotides are TGTGCCAGTAGCCCAGGGGGTCTAAATTCACCCCTCCACTTT. This translates into CASSPGGLNSPLHF.

This rearrangement joins TRBV11-3 to TRBJ1-2; D is undetermined. The ends were cut back, 4 bases at V and 1 base at J, with 10 bases in the middle. The CDR3 is 14 residues long. Germline CDR1 reads SGHNT; CDR2 reads YENEEA. CDR3 coding DNA: TGTGCCAGCAGCTCCACAGTCAGTAACTATGGCTACACCTTC. This encodes CASSSTVSNYGYTF.

The J gene is TRBJ1-1, the V gene TRBV7-9, with a weak D call TRBD1 (5 bases). The V and J ends lost 1 base and 4 bases respectively, with 13 bases between them. The CDR3 consists of 15 residues. Germline-derived CDR1 and CDR2 are SEHNR and FQNEAQ (reference sequence). CDR3 DNA sequence: TGTGCCAGCAGCTTAGGTTCAGGGATGATCACTGAAGCTTTCTTT. As protein: CASSLGSGMITEAFF.

The chain has TRBV19 and TRBJ2-4, with TRBD1 matching 9 bases. This CDR3 has 15 amino acids. J was trimmed by 3 bases and V by 7 bases; bases with no gene match: 7. Germline CDR1 reads LNHDA; CDR2 reads SQIVND (reference sequence). Written as DNA, the CDR3 is TGTGCCAGTAATGGCGTGACAGGGGGCAAAAACATTCAGTACTTC. Protein sequence: CASNGVTGGKNIQYF.

The V call is TRBV7-9, the J call TRBJ1-1; D remains ambiguous. CDR1 and CDR2 (germline): SEHNR, FQNEAQ (reference sequence). This CDR3 is built from 14 residues. V dropped 5 bases and J dropped 1 base, with 11 bases sitting between them. CDR3 protein: CASSAPVGNTEAFF. The CDR3 DNA reads as TGTGCCAGCAGCGCTCCTGTTGGGAACACTGAAGCTTTCTTT.

The chain uses TRBV11-2 and TRBJ2-7, with 7 bases that match TRBD1. Trimming at V came to 6 bases and at J to 3 bases, leaving 5 bases not matched to a gene. There are 13 residues in the CDR3. Germline V gene lookup returns CDR1 SGHAT and CDR2 FQNNGV. In nucleotides, the CDR3 is TGTGCCAGCAGTCCCGGGACAGACTACGAGCAGTACTTC. This codes for CASSPGTDYEQYF. The variable domain in full, with the rest retrieved from reference TRBV11-2 and TRBJ2-7, is EAGVAQSPRYKIIEKRQSVAFWCNPISGHATLYWYQQILGQGPKLLIQFQNNGVVDDSQLPKDRFSAERLKGVDSTLKIQPAKLEDSAVYLCASSPGTDYEQYFGPGTRLTVT.

The J gene is TRBJ1-6, the V gene TRBV7-2, with 7 bases that match TRBD1. Losses at the gene ends were 6 bases for V and 13 bases for J; bases not matched to a gene: 15. In germline, CDR1 is SGHTA, CDR2 FQGNSA. The CDR3 has 15 amino acids. CDR3 nucleotide sequence: TGTGCCAGCAGTCCCCAAAGGGCAGGGGGAAGGCCCCTCCACTTT. This encodes CASSPQRAGGRPLHF.

V is TRBV18 and J is TRBJ1-3; D unresolved. The CDR3 runs to 14 residues. Trimming stripped 4 bases from V and 4 bases from J, with 11 bases between. Per germline, CDR1 KGHSH and CDR2 LQKENI. CDR3 protein: CASSLAGGGNTIYF. The CDR3 nucleotides are TGTGCCAGCTCACTGGCCGGAGGCGGAAACACCATATATTTT.

The rearrangement links TRBV28 to TRBJ2-5, with 8 bases that match TRBD2. Germline V gene sequence: CDR1 MDHEN, CDR2 SYDVKM. The junction had 11 bases not matched to a gene; V was cut back by 7 bases and J by 4 bases. The CDR3 totals 15 residues. CDR3 nucleotide sequence: TGTGCCAGCACCCCGGGCGGGGGGCAAGGAGAGACCCAGTACTTC. It specifies CASTPGGGQGETQYF.

V is TRBV7-9 and J is TRBJ1-3, with 8 bases aligning to TRBD1. Trimming took 5 bases from V and 1 from J; bases not matched to a gene: 7. CDR1 is SEHNR, CDR2 FQNEAQ, per germline (reference sequence). This CDR3 has 16 amino acids. The CDR3 nucleotides read TGTGCCAGCAGCGCCCACAGGGGGGGGTCTGGAAACACCATATATTTT. As protein: CASSAHRGGSGNTIYF.

V is TRBV6-1 and J is TRBJ1-1; 7 nucleotides line up with TRBD1. The ends lost 0 bases at V and 1 base at J; junction bases unmatched: 5. This CDR3 spans 16 amino acids. CDR1 and CDR2 from the germline V gene are MNHNS and SASEGT. The CDR3 sequence: CASSEATGIKNTEAFF. The CDR3 DNA sequence: TGTGCCAGCAGTGAAGCGACAGGGATTAAGAACACTGAAGCTTTCTTT.

The gene calls are TRBV6-5 and TRBJ1-1; D is perhaps TRBD1 (6 bases). Germline V lookup: CDR1 MNHEY, CDR2 SVGAGI. V was pared by 6 bases and J by 2 bases, with 16 bases between. The CDR3 extends over 15 amino acids. The CDR3 loop is CASRVNRVLNTEAFF. The CDR3 DNA sequence: TGTGCCAGCAGGGTCAACAGGGTTTTAAACACTGAAGCTTTCTTT.

This clone was observed many times. The chain carries TRBV19 and TRBJ2-1, with 8 bases fitting TRBD1. Trimming took 1 base from V and 6 from J; bases not matched to a gene: 5. The germline V gene encodes CDR1 LNHDA and CDR2 SQIVND (reference sequence). The CDR3 covers 15 residues. The CDR3 nucleotides read TGTGCCAGTAGTATAGGGGACAGGAGTGGCAATGAGCAGTTCTTC. Its translation is CASSIGDRSGNEQFF.

J is TRBJ2-2 and V is TRBV25-1; 9 positions match TRBD1. Looked up from germline, CDR1 is MGHDK and CDR2 is SYGVNS. The CDR3 length is 14 residues. The ends lost 3 bases at V and 4 bases at J; junction bases unmatched: 0. The DNA of the CDR3 is TGTGCCAGCAGTGAGACAGGGGGCACCGGGGAGCTGTTTTTT. Translating gives CASSETGGTGELFF.

This chain connects TRBV27 to TRBJ2-7; TRBD2 matches 7 bases. V was pared by 2 bases and J by 7 bases, with 5 bases of the junction left unmatched. The CDR3 covers 13 residues. Germline V gene lookup returns CDR1 MNHEY and CDR2 SMNVEV (reference sequence). CDR3: CASSLRGREEQYF. The CDR3 coding sequence is TGTGCCAGCAGTTTACGAGGGAGGGAGGAGCAGTACTTC.

J is TRBJ2-3 and V is TRBV4-3; 12 bases are a match to TRBD2. J lost 2 bases, V lost 2 bases, and 5 bases had no gene match. Germline V CDR1 and CDR2: LGHNA, YSLEER. The CDR3 runs to 17 residues. The CDR3 DNA reads TGCGCCAGCAGCCAATGGACTAGCGGGGTCCTCACAGATACGCAGTATTTT. This sequence encodes CASSQWTSGVLTDTQYF.

CDR3 protein: CASSPRINRNTEAFF. The DNA for the CDR3 is TGTGCCAGTAGTCCCCGGATCAACAGGAACACTGAAGCTTTCTTT. This chain joins TRBV19 and TRBJ1-1, with D unclear. The CDR3 extends over 15 amino acids. Trimming left V 5 bases short and J 1 base short, with 14 bases between. The germline CDR1 and CDR2 sequences are LNHDA and SQIVND (reference sequence).

The rearrangement links TRBV4-1 to TRBJ1-3; a weak D match, TRBD1 (5 bases). The CDR3 has 15 amino acids. Trimming left V 1 base short and J 0 bases short, with 7 bases between. CDR1 and CDR2 from the germline V gene are MGHRA and YSYEKL. In nucleotides, the CDR3 is TGCGCCAGCAGCCAAGCAGGGTTCTCTGGAAACACCATATATTTT. This gives the protein CASSQAGFSGNTIYF.

This clone was seen only once. The rearrangement links TRBV29-1 to TRBJ2-2; D possibly corresponds to TRBD2 (5 bases). Trimming removed 6 bases at V and 6 bases at J, with 14 bases between. Germline CDR1 is SQVTM and CDR2 is ANQGSEA. CDR3 length: 13 residues. The CDR3 loop is CSVGKGSPGELFF. The CDR3 DNA reads TGCAGCGTGGGAAAAGGGAGTCCCGGGGAGCTGTTTTTT.

The V and J genes are TRBV2 and TRBJ1-2; unclear D gene. The ends were cut back, 3 bases at V and 7 bases at J, with 15 bases in the middle. The CDR3 is made up of 14 amino acids. Germline V gene data show CDR1 as SNHLY and CDR2 as FYNNEI. The chain's CDR3 is CASSDEGLEGGYTF. As DNA, the CDR3 is TGTGCCAGCAGTGATGAGGGATTGGAGGGTGGCTACACCTTC.

This clone was found once. The chain joins TRBV5-1 to TRBJ2-2; TRBD2 agrees at 9 bases. The CDR3 is 17 residues long. Germline values: CDR1 SGHRS, CDR2 YFSETQ. V lost 4 bases, J lost 7 bases, and 14 bases stayed unmatched. The CDR3, as DNA: TGCGCCAGCAGCGATCTGCCTCGCGGGGGGGCCTTCGGGGAGCTGTTTTTT. It yields the protein CASSDLPRGGAFGELFF.

The chain uses TRBV4-1 and TRBJ1-2, with a weak D call TRBD1 (6 bases). The germline CDR1 and CDR2 sequences are MGHRA and YSYEKL. The CDR3 runs to 16 residues. V shed 1 base and J shed 3 bases, with 15 bases lying between them. The CDR3 coding sequence is TGCGCCAGCAGCCAAGGGGGGGCCGGAGACTACTATGGCTACACCTTC. It encodes CASSQGGAGDYYGYTF.